This T cell receptor (beta chain) was identified during a study of regulatory T cells in long-lasting Graves disease. About the research overall: In persistent Graves' disease, antithyroid drugs had been taken for over 5 years and TSH receptor antibodies stayed positive. Whole-study findings and limits: There was favoring of TRBV28, TRBJ1-2 and TRBJ2-5 in persistent disease.

Investigators prepared the TCR beta libraries by applying iRepertoire HTBI primers and Arm-PCR of CDR3 regions. Each CDR3 protein gets one entry after TCRdb re-called the multiplex PCR reads with MiXCR. Of under 500,000 distinct CDR3 sequences listed, around 21% are singletons. Trimming removed 11 bases at V and 4 bases at J, with 12 bases between. CDR3 length: 12 residues. A remark on this clonotype: No antigen is known for it.

Time point denoted: persistent/refractory GD, antithyroid drugs over 5 years with positive TRAb. PBMC RNA was the source of the TCR library. Doctors identified Graves' disease using the American Thyroid Association guidelines. As a group, patients came from one endocrinology department in Xi'an, China. The source was peripheral blood mononuclear cells (PBMCs), collected when the disease was refractory, from a patient treated with antithyroid drugs. This TCR derives from a female donor with Graves disease. The chain is built from TRBV12-3 or TRBV12-4 and TRBJ2-1; D is ambiguous. This CDR3 is CAAALGYNEQFF. CDR3 nucleotides: TGTGCCGCCGCACTCGGTTACAATGAGCAGTTCTTC.